The 22 T cell receptor beta chains below come from one sample, sequenced in a study of T cell responses to AZD1222 COVID-19 vaccine. The repertoire was sequenced with immunoSEQ multiplex PCR; TCRdb's copy has only in-frame clones and lacks some. Counted here are some 91,000 clones, 75% to 90% occurring once; the ten biggest clones make up about 2.2%. The input for sequencing was peripheral blood, taken on day 0 of AZD1222 vaccination. The source is an adult in good health.

V is TRBV5-8 and J is TRBJ2-2; D is unresolved. The CDR3 consists of 12 residues. Trimming stripped 2 bases from V and 7 bases from J, with 6 bases between. Germline V gene data show CDR1 as SGHTS and CDR2 as YDEGEE. CDR3: CASSFIYGELFF. As DNA, the CDR3 is TGTGCCAGCAGCTTTATTTACGGGGAGCTGTTTTTT.

The gene calls are TRBV2 and TRBJ1-1; D remains unclear. The germline V and J ends were trimmed by 2 bases and 0 bases, with 7 bases remaining between them. The germline gives CDR1 SNHLY, CDR2 FYNNEI. The CDR3 sequence is 14 residues long. CDR3 sequence (DNA): TGTGCCAGCAGTGAACCGGCCGTGAACACTGAAGCTTTCTTT. This codes for CASSEPAVNTEAFF.

The chain recombines TRBV6-6 with TRBJ2-7; D gene unclear. This CDR3 contains 13 residues. V lost 4 bases, J lost 6 bases, and 13 bases lay in between. The germline CDR1 and CDR2 sequences are MNHNY and SVGAGI (reference sequence). The CDR3 protein is CASSSQNVAEQYF. The CDR3 nucleotides read TGTGCCAGCAGTTCACAGAACGTTGCCGAGCAGTACTTC.

This clone was detected only once. V and J are TRBV12-5 and TRBJ1-2, with D unclear. The CDR3 length is 16 residues. Germline CDR1 LGHNT, CDR2 FRNRAP. With 0 bases removed from V and 11 bases from J, the gap between germline ends came to 22 bases. Here the CDR3 reads CASGLVLGRTDGSYTF. Written as DNA, the CDR3 is TGTGCTAGTGGTTTGGTACTCGGCAGGACGGACGGGTCTTACACCTTC.

The chain is built from TRBV7-3 and TRBJ2-1; TRBD2 aligns across 13 bases. The CDR3 is 16 residues long. Germline CDR1 is SGHTA and CDR2 is FQGTGA. The V segment lost 6 bases and the J segment 7 bases; nucleotides outside the gene matches: 9. CDR3 bases: TGTGCCAGCAGTCGGTCCGGGACTAGCGGGAATAATGAGCAGTTCTTC. Its translation is CASSRSGTSGNNEQFF.

Of note for this clone: The sample has other DNA sequences that encode this CDR3 too. The CDR3 loop reads CASSLAGGTGELFF. The CDR3, as DNA: TGTGCCAGCAGCTTAGCGGGAGGCACCGGGGAGCTGTTTTTT. V gene TRBV7-3 combines with J gene TRBJ2-2; 8 bases fit TRBD2. V lost 2 bases to trimming and J lost 4 bases; unmatched junction nucleotides: 0. The CDR3 has 14 residues. Germline V gene lookup returns CDR1 SGHTA and CDR2 FQGTGA. The full variable domain, completed using reference TRBV7-3 and TRBJ2-2, is GAGVSQTPSNKVTEKGKYVELRCDPISGHTALYWYRQSLGQGPEFLIYFQGTGAADDSGLPNDRFFAVRPEGSVSTLKIQRTERGDSAVYLCASSLAGGTGELFFGEGSRLTVL.

The chain uses TRBV11-3 and TRBJ2-1, with D unresolved. CDR1 and CDR2 (germline): SGHNT, YENEEA. V lost 5 bases and J lost 5, with 10 bases in between. CDR3 length equals 13 residues. The CDR3 region has the DNA TGTGCCAGCAGCCTCTCAGCCAACAATGAGCAGTTCTTC. This encodes CASSLSANNEQFF.

The genes are TRBV18 and TRBJ1-5; no clear D gene. The V gene's germline CDR1 is KGHSH and CDR2 LQKENI. Trimming took off 2 bases at V and 6 bases at J, with 11 bases between the two ends. CDR3 length: 14 residues. The CDR3 DNA reads as TGTGCCAGCTCACCAAGTACGGGAGGTCAGCCCCAGCATTTT. It yields the protein CASSPSTGGQPQHF.

This rearrangement joins TRBV13 to TRBJ2-5, with D possibly being TRBD1 (5 bases). V was trimmed by 5 bases and J by 6 bases, leaving 13 bases between them. Germline CDR1 is PRHDT and CDR2 is FYEKMQ (reference sequence). The CDR3 has 13 residues. As DNA, the CDR3 is TGTGCCAGCAGCCCCCCCAGGGCGAAGACCCAGTACTTC. This gives the protein CASSPPRAKTQYF.

The chain recombines TRBV5-1 with TRBJ1-2, with D unresolved. Trimming left V 7 bases short and J 0 bases short, with 13 bases between. Germline CDR1 is SGHRS and CDR2 is YFSETQ. The CDR3 loop spans 14 amino acids. This CDR3 is CASRSSATNYGYTF. The CDR3, as DNA: TGCGCCAGCCGCTCGTCAGCCACTAACTATGGCTACACCTTC.

V and J are TRBV20-1 and TRBJ1-1; D not resolved. The V gene's germline CDR1 is DFQATT and CDR2 SNEGSKA (reference sequence). V lost 3 bases and J lost 0, with 5 bases in between. CDR3 length equals 12 residues. The CDR3 nucleotides are TGCAGTGCTAGTTGGTTGAACACTGAAGCTTTCTTT. Translated, it gives CSASWLNTEAFF.

The chain links TRBV4-2 to TRBJ2-7, with D uncertain. The CDR3 covers 15 residues. Trimming removed 3 bases from V and 1 base from J, with 13 bases in between. In germline, CDR1 is LGHNA, CDR2 YNFKEQ. The CDR3 DNA reads TGTGCCAGCAGCCAGGGCCAGGAAGGTTCCTACGAGCAGTACTTC. Its protein product is CASSQGQEGSYEQYF.

This chain connects TRBV19 to TRBJ2-1, with 10 bases matching TRBD1. The V and J ends lost 6 bases and 6 bases, in that order; junction bases with no gene match: 14. Germline V gene data show CDR1 as LNHDA and CDR2 as SQIVND (reference sequence). The CDR3 consists of 17 residues. CDR3 residues: CASRGPYRDRGGNEQFF. The CDR3 region has the DNA TGTGCCAGTAGGGGCCCTTACCGGGACAGGGGTGGCAATGAGCAGTTCTTC.

This chain connects TRBV11-1 to TRBJ2-5; 7 positions match TRBD1. The CDR3 is 14 residues long. Losses at the gene ends were 4 bases for V and 2 bases for J; bases not matched to a gene: 4. Germline V lookup: CDR1 SGHAT, CDR2 FQDESV (reference sequence). The CDR3 nucleotides are TGTGCCAGCAGCTCGACAGGGTTGCAAGAGACCCAGTACTTC. Protein product: CASSSTGLQETQYF.

The gene calls are TRBV27 and TRBJ1-1, with unresolved D. The CDR3 spans 13 residues. CDR1 is MNHEY, CDR2 SMNVEV, per germline (reference sequence). The V and J ends lost 2 bases and 1 base respectively, with 5 bases between them. The chain's CDR3 is CASSLRQNTEAFF. The CDR3 coding sequence is TGTGCCAGCAGTTTACGACAGAACACTGAAGCTTTCTTT.

The chain uses TRBV28 and TRBJ1-3; D remains unclear. The CDR3 is 13 residues long. Trimming removed 2 bases at V and 3 bases at J, with 5 bases between. The germline CDR1 and CDR2 sequences are MDHEN and SYDVKM. The CDR3 nucleotides read TGTGCCAGCAGTTTAGCTGATGGAAACACCATATATTTT. Translating gives CASSLADGNTIYF.

This clone was detected once. The V call is TRBV11-3, the J call TRBJ2-2, with 9 nucleotides matching TRBD1. Germline assignment: CDR1 SGHNT and CDR2 YENEEA. This CDR3 has 16 residues. Trimming at V came to 5 bases and at J to 4 bases, leaving 8 bases not matched to a gene. CDR3 sequence reads: CASSTWTGEGTGELFF. The CDR3, as DNA: TGTGCCAGCAGCACTTGGACAGGGGAGGGCACCGGGGAGCTGTTTTTT.

The chain joins TRBV6-6 to TRBJ1-6; D is unresolved. The germline V gene encodes CDR1 MNHNY and CDR2 SVGAGI (reference sequence). The CDR3 loop spans 14 amino acids. Trimming pared 2 bases from V and 6 bases from J, leaving 8 bases between. The CDR3 reads CASSYPEGNSPLHF. Written as DNA, the CDR3 is TGTGCCAGCAGTTACCCCGAGGGTAATTCACCCCTCCACTTT.

The J gene is TRBJ1-2, the V gene TRBV7-8, with a weak D call TRBD1 (6 bases). V lost 1 base and J lost 3, with 12 bases in between. Germline V gene lookup returns CDR1 SGHVS and CDR2 FQNEAQ. The CDR3 sequence is 15 residues long. This CDR3 is CASSLGNRVDYGYTF. The CDR3 coding sequence is TGTGCCAGCAGCTTAGGGAACAGGGTGGACTATGGCTACACCTTC.

V usage is TRBV6-2 or TRBV6-3 and J usage is TRBJ2-7; no definite D call. This CDR3 has 14 residues. The germline CDR1 and CDR2 sequences are MNHEY and SVGEGT. V was cut by 2 bases and J by 4 bases, with 12 bases left in between. The CDR3 DNA reads as TGTGCCAGCAGTTACGTCCTCGCACCGTACGAGCAGTACTTC. It yields the protein CASSYVLAPYEQYF.

This clone turned up a few times. The genes are TRBV2 and TRBJ2-7, with D unresolved. Between the trimmed V and J ends, which lost 6 bases and 4 bases, there was a span of 7 bases. The CDR3 is 11 amino acids. CDR1 and CDR2 (germline): SNHLY, FYNNEI. CDR3 amino acids: CASRANYEQYF. The CDR3 nucleotides are TGTGCCAGCAGAGCTAATTACGAGCAGTACTTC.

This clone was counted once. The chain combines TRBV6-2 or TRBV6-3 with TRBJ2-7, with 8 positions matching TRBD2. Germline CDR1 MNHEY, CDR2 SVGEGT. With 5 bases clipped from V and 0 bases from J, the junction kept 3 bases outside the gene matches. This CDR3 is 14 amino acids long. The CDR3 nucleotides are TGTGCCAGCAGTGTAGCGGGATACTCCTACGAGCAGTACTTC. The encoded protein is CASSVAGYSYEQYF.